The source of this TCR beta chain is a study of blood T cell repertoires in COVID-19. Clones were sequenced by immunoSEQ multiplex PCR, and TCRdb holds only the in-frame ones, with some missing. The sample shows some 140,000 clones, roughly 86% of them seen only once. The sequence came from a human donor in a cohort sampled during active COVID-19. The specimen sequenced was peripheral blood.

The CDR3 sequence is CATSEIGLAGEETQYF. The DNA for the CDR3 is TGTGCCACCAGTGAGATAGGACTAGCGGGAGAAGAGACCCAGTACTTC. The chain is built from TRBV24-1 and TRBJ2-5; 13 bases match TRBD2. The germline gives CDR1 KGHDR, CDR2 SFDVKD. This CDR3 is 16 amino acids long. V shed 4 bases and J 3 bases; nucleotides not matched to a gene: 4.